This TCR beta chain was retrieved from a study of blood T cell repertoires in COVID-19. Study overall: The United States, Italy and Spain supplied acute and convalescent COVID-19 samples. From T cells, B-cell-depleted T cells, or PBMCs came the material, which was cDNA or gDNA.

CDR1 and CDR2 from the germline V gene are MDHEN and SYDVKM. V dropped 6 bases and J dropped 9 bases, with 21 bases sitting between them. This CDR3 region has 16 residues. The authors' processing: By means of reference gene primer amplification, nucleated cell counts were estimated. Produced via immunoSEQ multiplex PCR; TCRdb's table is partial and in-frame only. V, J and clone size are those of that table, while D and trimming were read from the DNA. The repertoire includes about 170,000 clones, roughly 80% of them detected once, and roughly 13% sits in the top ten. This chain uses TRBV28 with TRBJ1-6; maybe TRBD1 (6 bases). The source of this sequence is a man between 18 and 29 years old with active or convalescent COVID-19. The sample was peripheral blood. The CDR3, as DNA: TGTGCCAGCAGCCTAGGGGGGGCCAGGGCAGCTTCACCCCTCCACTTT. This gives the protein CASSLGGARAASPLHF. The variable domain in full, with the rest retrieved from reference TRBV28 and TRBJ1-6, is DVKVTQSSRYLVKRTGEKVFLECVQDMDHENMFWYRQDPGLGLRLIYFSYDVKMKEKGDIPEGYSVSREKKERFSLILESASTNQTSMYLCASSLGGARAASPLHFGNGTRLTVT.